Shown below are 21 T cell receptor beta chains from a single sample sequenced in a study of CD4 and CD8 cells across lung adenocarcinoma regions. One entry per CDR3 protein results from TCRdb running MiXCR on the PCR reads. The table records about 12,000 distinct CDR3 sequences, around 48% of them present only once. Input material: CD8+ T cells from the margin of a lung tumor. These receptors originate from a female donor with lung adenocarcinoma. The CD4 and CD8 labels of this study may be unreliable.

The V call is TRBV24-1, the J call TRBJ2-3; no clear D. This CDR3 contains 16 residues. The V gene lost 4 bases and the J gene lost 3 bases, with 16 bases spanning the gap. Germline V CDR1 and CDR2: KGHDR, SFDVKD. The CDR3 nucleotides read TGTGCCACCAGTGACGCGACCAACGGGTTTACAGATACGCAGTATTTT. As protein: CATSDATNGFTDTQYF.

This sequence joins TRBV11-2 and TRBJ2-7, with D possibly being TRBD1 (5 bases). The CDR3 contains 14 residues. The germline V gene has CDR1 SGHAT and CDR2 FQNNGV. V shed 1 base and J shed 3 bases, with 10 bases lying between them. This CDR3 is CASSLGQLLYEQYF. The CDR3 DNA follows: TGTGCCAGCAGCTTAGGACAGTTGCTCTACGAGCAGTACTTC.

A remark on this clonotype: Germline and junction disagree at one end, which may indicate a read error. The chain links TRBV6-1 to TRBJ2-3; 10 bases match TRBD2. This CDR3 has 20 amino acids. CDR1 MNHNS and CDR2 SASEGT come from the germline V gene. The CDR3 coding sequence is TGTGCCAGCACGGTTTTCTCTGGGGTAGCGGGGGGCCCGGGCAAAGATACCCAGTATTTT. Encoded protein: CASTVFSGVAGGPGKDTQYF.

As for this clonotype: One end of the junction varies from germline; a read error may be responsible. This chain connects TRBV6-5 to TRBJ2-1; TRBD2 matches at 7 bases. The CDR3 covers 15 residues. Germline CDR1 MNHEY, CDR2 SVGAGI. The CDR3 DNA reads as TGTGCCAGCAGATTCTCCGGGGCTAGCGGCGGGGAGCTGTTTTTC. Translating gives CASRFSGASGGELFF.

This clonotype was seen a handful of times. The chain has TRBV6-5 and TRBJ2-1; D unclear. The germline V gene has CDR1 MNHEY and CDR2 SVGAGI. The ends were cut back, 2 bases at V and 7 bases at J, with 18 bases in the middle. This CDR3 is 16 amino acids long. The CDR3 region is CASSYILGPFRNEQFF. CDR3 bases: TGTGCCAGCAGTTACATATTAGGACCCTTTAGAAATGAGCAGTTCTTC.

This clonotype was counted between two and nine times. The rearrangement uses TRBV6-1 and TRBJ2-3; the D is unclear. The CDR3 length is 14 residues. V lost 3 bases to trimming and J lost 11 bases, with 18 bases between them. Germline assignment: CDR1 MNHNS and CDR2 SASEGT. CDR3 region: CASSDLEPYNEQYF. For the CDR3, the DNA is TGTGCCAGCAGTGATTTGGAGCCTTACAATGAGCAGTATTTT.

The chain is built from TRBV7-2 and TRBJ2-3, with D possibly being TRBD2 (6 bases). V was pared by 5 bases and J by 2 bases, with 17 bases between. Germline CDR1 reads SGHTA; CDR2 reads FQGNSA. The CDR3 runs to 16 residues. In DNA form, the CDR3 reads TGTGCCAGCAGCCCTAGGTACGGCGGGAACACAGATACGCAGTATTTT. It is translated as CASSPRYGGNTDTQYF.

This chain links TRBV29-1 with TRBJ2-3, with TRBD1 as a possible D gene (6 bases). The germline gives CDR1 SQVTM, CDR2 ANQGSEA. The V and J ends lost 4 bases and 2 bases respectively, with 10 bases between them. The CDR3 totals 13 residues. This chain's CDR3 is CSVGAGDTDTQYF. CDR3 DNA: TGCAGCGTTGGAGCAGGGGACACAGATACGCAGTATTTT.

This clonotype was seen a few times. The V and J genes are TRBV5-1 and TRBJ2-1; D ambiguous. The DNA end lines up better with TRBJ2-7; the J call may be wrong. The CDR3 loop spans 13 amino acids. The germline CDR1 and CDR2 sequences are SGHRS and YFSETQ. CDR3: CASSLDPSYEQYF. The CDR3 DNA follows: TGCGCCAGCAGCTTGGATCCTTCCTACGAGCAGTACTTC.

This clonotype has a handful of counts. The gene calls are TRBV6-1 and TRBJ2-3; D gene uncertain. This CDR3 has 14 residues. V was trimmed by 6 bases and J by 6 bases, leaving 16 bases between them. The germline V gene has CDR1 MNHNS and CDR2 SASEGT. Here the CDR3 reads CASSPPPGTDTQYF. As DNA, the CDR3 is TGTGCCAGCAGCCCTCCCCCCGGAACGGATACGCAGTATTTT.

Points on this clonotype: The junction does not match germline at one end; this may be a read error. The chain carries TRBV6-1 and TRBJ2-3; 9 bases align to TRBD2. Germline V gene data show CDR1 as MNHNS and CDR2 as SASEGT. The CDR3 is made up of 17 amino acids. DNA of the CDR3: TGTGCCAGCAGCCGCCGACTAGCGGTGGGATTCACAGACACGCAGTACTTT. Translated, it gives CASSRRLAVGFTDTQYF.

On this clonotype itself: One junction end does not reproduce the germline sequence, and a read error may be involved. The chain has TRBV6-5 and TRBJ2-2; weak D call: TRBD2 (6 bases). CDR1 and CDR2 from the germline V gene are MNHEY and SVGAGI. This CDR3 has 17 amino acids. CDR3: CASSYSGQAGSTGEQFF. Here the CDR3 DNA reads TGTGCCAGCAGTTACTCGGGGCAGGCGGGGAGCACCGGGGAGCAGTTTTTT.

The rearrangement uses TRBV6-1 and TRBJ2-1; 11 positions match TRBD1. Germline assignment: CDR1 MNHNS and CDR2 SASEGT. CDR3 length: 15 residues. Losses at the gene ends were 0 bases for V and 10 bases for J; bases not matched to a gene: 5. The CDR3 DNA reads TGTGCCAGCAGTGAAGCGCGGACAGGGGGCAACGAGCAGTTCTTC. This translates into CASSEARTGGNEQFF.

The rearrangement joins TRBV11-1 to TRBJ1-2; 11 bases line up with TRBD1. V lost 5 bases, J lost 7 bases, and 3 bases stayed unmatched. The CDR3 is made up of 13 amino acids. CDR1 SGHAT and CDR2 FQDESV come from the germline V gene (reference sequence). The CDR3, as DNA: TGTGCCAGCAGCCGAGGGACAGGGGGTGGCTACACCTTC. Its protein is CASSRGTGGGYTF.

Notes on this clonotype: The final CDR3 position lacks the conserved phenylalanine or tryptophan, pointing to a likely read error. Because the CDR3's place on the DNA is in doubt, the DNA is left out and the CDR3 is given as listed by TCRdb. This CDR3 is CRDAVSPC. The V call is TRBV12-5, the J call TRBJ2-1. The CDR3 adds up to 8 amino acids, both ends counted. The germline V gene encodes CDR1 LGHNT and CDR2 FRNRAP.

J is TRBJ2-1 and V is TRBV6-1, with D hard to call. The DNA end is more similar to TRBJ2-7, so the J call may be wrong. CDR1 is MNHNS, CDR2 SASEGT, per germline. The CDR3 has 12 residues. The CDR3 loop reads CASSENAYEQYF. CDR3 coding DNA: TGTGCCAGCAGTGAAAATGCCTACGAGCAGTACTTC.

This clonotype has a count of ten or more. This rearrangement joins TRBV12-3 or TRBV12-4 to TRBJ2-3; D remains ambiguous. The CDR3 runs to 14 residues. Trimming shortened V by 6 bases and J by 0 bases, and 10 bases separated the two germline ends. CDR3 residues: CASSQTHSTDTQYF. As DNA, the CDR3 is TGTGCCAGCAGCCAGACACACAGCACAGATACGCAGTATTTT.

The J gene is TRBJ2-2, the V gene TRBV10-2, with 9 bases aligning to TRBD1. The last part of the DNA fits TRBJ2-3 better; the J call may be wrong. Germline V gene sequence: CDR1 WSHSY, CDR2 SAAADI. This CDR3 spans 12 amino acids. CDR3 DNA: TGCGCCAGCAGACAGGGGGCCGGGGCGCAGTATTTT. Its translation is CASRQGAGAQYF.

To note about this clonotype: One end of the junction is discordant with germline, which a read error may explain. V is TRBV6-5 and J is TRBJ2-1; 9 nucleotides line up with TRBD2. CDR3 size: 15 residues. The V gene's germline CDR1 is MNHEY and CDR2 SVGAGI. CDR3 protein: CASRFSGTSSNEQFF. For the CDR3, the DNA is TGTGCCAGCAGATTCTCCGGGACTAGCAGCAATGAGCAGTTTTTT.

The rearrangement joins TRBV6-5 to TRBJ2-3; perhaps D is TRBD1 or TRBD2 (5 bases each). Germline loops: CDR1 MNHEY, CDR2 SVGAGI. The V end lost 4 bases, the J end lost 12 bases, and 8 bases lay between the germline ends. This CDR3 contains 10 residues. As DNA, the CDR3 is TGTGCCAGCAGTTGGGACGCCCAGTATTTT. Translated, it gives CASSWDAQYF.

This clonotype was detected a few times. CDR3 sequence: CASGGDQETQYF. In nucleotides, the CDR3 is TGTGCTTCGGGGGGGGACCAAGAGACCCAGTACTTC. The chain joins TRBV11-2 to TRBJ2-5, with TRBD2 matching 8 bases. The germline CDR1 and CDR2 sequences are SGHAT and FQNNGV. The CDR3 is made up of 12 amino acids.